This TCR beta chain was sequenced in a study of blood T cells in healthy people across ages. General study results and limits: Diversity was estimated from one million T cells, and these estimates were considered underestimates. Changes seen in expanded clonotypes were possibly confounded by donor CMV status left unknown.

With each sample, at least 5 micrograms of total RNA were extracted. Alongside a J-beta primer mix, a sample-barcoded 5' primer served in a second PCR lasting roughly 7 to 12 cycles. The template-switch adaptor, which had 12 random nucleotides, put a tag on each cDNA molecule. TCRdb ran MiXCR on the 5' RACE reads and lists one entry per CDR3 protein. This sample has 1.5 million to 2 million distinct CDR3 sequences, with 40% to 55% found just once. On this clonotype itself: What it binds is unknown.

The CDR3 consists of 15 residues. Between the trimmed V and J ends, which lost 0 bases and 2 bases, there was a span of 11 bases. CDR1 and CDR2 (germline): DFQATT, SNEGSKA (reference sequence). What was sequenced was blood. The clonotype was recovered from a middle-aged woman in good health. This chain links TRBV20-1 with TRBJ2-1; unclear D gene. Here the CDR3 reads CSARDLALTYNEQFF. CDR3 DNA sequence: TGCAGTGCTAGAGATTTAGCTCTCACCTACAATGAGCAGTTCTTC.